This record looks at one T cell receptor beta chain sequence and its context. The CDR3 covers 16 residues. Germline CDR1 is SGHRS and CDR2 is YFSETQ. V was clipped by 4 bases and J by 2 bases; unmatched bases: 8. The data were obtained in a study of blood T cell repertoires in COVID-19. Produced via immunoSEQ multiplex PCR; TCRdb's table is partial and in-frame only. This sample has some 260,000 clones, with about 85% found just once. The sequencing sample was made of peripheral blood. This TCR came from a man in his late teens or twenties with active or convalescent COVID-19. The chain uses TRBV5-1 and TRBJ2-1; TRBD2 agrees at 8 bases. CDR3 in DNA: TGCGCCAGCAGCGCCAGGGGACTAGACACCTACAATGAGCAGTTCTTC. This gives the protein CASSARGLDTYNEQFF.